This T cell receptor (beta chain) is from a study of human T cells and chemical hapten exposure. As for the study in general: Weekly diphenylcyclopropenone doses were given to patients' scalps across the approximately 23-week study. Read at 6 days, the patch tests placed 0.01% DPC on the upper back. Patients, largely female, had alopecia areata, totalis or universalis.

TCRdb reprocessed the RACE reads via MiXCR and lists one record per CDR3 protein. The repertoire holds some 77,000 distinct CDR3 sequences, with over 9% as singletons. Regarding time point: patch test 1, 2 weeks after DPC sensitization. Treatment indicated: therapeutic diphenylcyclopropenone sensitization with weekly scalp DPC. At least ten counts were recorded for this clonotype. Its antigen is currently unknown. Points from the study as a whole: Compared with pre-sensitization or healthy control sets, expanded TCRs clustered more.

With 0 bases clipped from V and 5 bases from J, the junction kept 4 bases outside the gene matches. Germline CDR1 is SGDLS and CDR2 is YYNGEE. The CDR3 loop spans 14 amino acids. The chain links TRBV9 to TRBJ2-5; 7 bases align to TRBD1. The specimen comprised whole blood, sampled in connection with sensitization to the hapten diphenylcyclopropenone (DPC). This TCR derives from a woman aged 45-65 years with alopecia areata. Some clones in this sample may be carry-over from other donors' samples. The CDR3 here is CASSVGQGKETQYF. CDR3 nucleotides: TGTGCCAGCAGCGTAGGACAGGGAAAGGAGACCCAGTACTTC.